A selection of T cell receptor beta chains follows, all from one sample in a study of T cells in Graves' hyperthyroidism and ophthalmopathy. One entry per CDR3 protein results from TCRdb running MiXCR on the multiplex PCR reads. The sample has about 410,000 distinct CDR3 sequences; roughly 15% are singletons. The sequenced sample consisted of blood. Receptors were obtained from a woman aged 25 to 45 with Graves' ophthalmopathy. Each CDR3 is given with its conserved first and last residue. Each record gives: clone size, CDR3 length, J gene, V gene, D gene, CDR3 DNA, CDR3 protein. A D gene is named only where the DNA matches it firmly. Rows may omit the clone size; those that give it use once, few, many or a size class.

abundance: many; len: 18; j_gene: TRBJ2-3; v_gene: TRBV6-1; d_gene: TRBD1; CDR3nt: TGTGCCAGCAGACTAACCGGTGGGGCCAGGGGGCAGGGAGATACGCAGTATTTT; CDR3aa: CASRLTGGARGQGDTQYF
abundance: many; len: 14; j_gene: TRBJ1-5; v_gene: TRBV2; d_gene: NA; CDR3nt: TGTGCCAGCAGTGACGGTAATAGCAATCAGCCCCAGCATTTT; CDR3aa: CASSDGNSNQPQHF
abundance: many; len: 18; j_gene: TRBJ1-2; v_gene: TRBV7-9; d_gene: TRBD1; CDR3nt: TGTGCCAGCAGCTTAGTCATCACCCCGAGGACAGGGGGCCTTGGCTACACCTTC; CDR3aa: CASSLVITPRTGGLGYTF
abundance: many; len: 13; j_gene: TRBJ2-5; v_gene: TRBV18; d_gene: NA; CDR3nt: TGTGCCAGCTCTAGGGATCATCGGGAGACCCAGTACTTC; CDR3aa: CASSRDHRETQYF
abundance: few; len: 14; j_gene: TRBJ2-1; v_gene: TRBV6-2/TRBV6-3; d_gene: NA; CDR3nt: TGTGCCAGCAAACACCGGGGGACCCGGGGTGAGCAGTTCTTC; CDR3aa: CASKHRGTRGEQFF
abundance: NA; len: 15; j_gene: TRBJ2-1; v_gene: TRBV7-2; d_gene: NA; CDR3nt: TGTGCCAGCATCCAAGGAGGGGGGATATACAATGAGCAGTTCTTC; CDR3aa: CASIQGGGIYNEQFF
abundance: many; len: 13; j_gene: TRBJ1-1; v_gene: TRBV30; d_gene: NA; CDR3nt: TGTGCCTGGAGTAATGGGGACAACACTGAAGCTTTCTTT; CDR3aa: CAWSNGDNTEAFF
abundance: many; len: 13; j_gene: TRBJ2-7; v_gene: TRBV2; d_gene: NA; CDR3nt: TGTGCCAGCAGTGCAGTAAATTCGTACGAGCAGTACTTC; CDR3aa: CASSAVNSYEQYF
abundance: few; len: 14; j_gene: TRBJ2-3; v_gene: TRBV19; d_gene: NA; CDR3nt: TGTGCCAGTACTCGGACAGCCAGCACAGATACGCAGTATTTT; CDR3aa: CASTRTASTDTQYF
abundance: many; len: 14; j_gene: TRBJ2-5; v_gene: TRBV12-3/TRBV12-4; d_gene: NA; CDR3nt: TGTGCCAGCAGTCCCCTGTTGGCCCAAGAGACCCAGTACTTC; CDR3aa: CASSPLLAQETQYF
abundance: many; len: 13; j_gene: TRBJ2-1; v_gene: TRBV11-2; d_gene: NA; CDR3nt: TGTGCCAGCAGCTTCTTTTCAGGAGGTGAGCAGTTCTTC; CDR3aa: CASSFFSGGEQFF
abundance: many; len: 16; j_gene: TRBJ2-1; v_gene: TRBV12-3/TRBV12-4; d_gene: TRBD2; CDR3nt: TGTGCCAGCAGCAGAACTAGCGGGGTCTCCCGGGTTGAGCAGTTCTTC; CDR3aa: CASSRTSGVSRVEQFF
abundance: many; len: 17; j_gene: TRBJ2-2; v_gene: TRBV7-6; d_gene: NA; CDR3nt: TGTGCCAGCAGCTCACGCACGGGGACTCATAACACCGGGGAGCTGTTTTTT; CDR3aa: CASSSRTGTHNTGELFF
abundance: NA; len: 12; j_gene: TRBJ1-1; v_gene: TRBV6-5; d_gene: NA; CDR3nt: TGTGCCAGCAGTTCCCCCAACGCTGAAGCTTTCTTT; CDR3aa: CASSSPNAEAFF
abundance: NA; len: 14; j_gene: TRBJ2-7; v_gene: TRBV5-5; d_gene: NA; CDR3nt: TGTGCCAGCAGCTGGGCTCGACATACCTACGAGCAGTACTTC; CDR3aa: CASSWARHTYEQYF
abundance: NA; len: 15; j_gene: TRBJ2-1; v_gene: TRBV2; d_gene: TRBD2; CDR3nt: TGTGCCAGCAGTGAAGCCCGCGGGGGGGCGTATGAGCAGTTCTTC; CDR3aa: CASSEARGGAYEQFF
abundance: many; len: 14; j_gene: TRBJ1-5; v_gene: TRBV28; d_gene: TRBD1; CDR3nt: TGTGCCAGCAGTCGGGACAGGGAAAATCAGCCCCAGCATTTT; CDR3aa: CASSRDRENQPQHF
abundance: many; len: 15; j_gene: TRBJ2-2; v_gene: TRBV18; d_gene: NA; CDR3nt: TGTGCCAGCTCACCATATGCCGAGAACACCGGGGAGCTGTTTTTT; CDR3aa: CASSPYAENTGELFF
abundance: NA; len: 16; j_gene: TRBJ2-1; v_gene: TRBV9; d_gene: TRBD2; CDR3nt: TGTGCCAGCTCTCCCTTCGGGACTAGCGGACCCAATGAGCAGTTCTTC; CDR3aa: CASSPFGTSGPNEQFF
abundance: NA; len: 20; j_gene: TRBJ2-3; v_gene: TRBV25-1; d_gene: TRBD1; CDR3nt: TGTGCCAGCAGTGAATCGAGTACAGGGGGCCCTACGGATGTGGCAGATACGCAGTATTTT; CDR3aa: CASSESSTGGPTDVADTQYF
abundance: many; len: 12; j_gene: TRBJ2-7; v_gene: TRBV7-2; d_gene: TRBD1; CDR3nt: TGTGCCAGCAGCCCGGGACAGGGCGAGCAGTACTTC; CDR3aa: CASSPGQGEQYF
abundance: many; len: 16; j_gene: TRBJ2-5; v_gene: TRBV7-9; d_gene: TRBD2; CDR3nt: TGTGCCAGCAGGGGGACTAGCGGGACCCCCAGGGAGACCCAGTACTTC; CDR3aa: CASRGTSGTPRETQYF
abundance: NA; len: 15; j_gene: TRBJ2-1; v_gene: TRBV29-1; d_gene: TRBD2; CDR3nt: TGCAGCGCCGAACCTCTAGCGGGAGGGTACAATGAGCAGTTCTTC; CDR3aa: CSAEPLAGGYNEQFF
abundance: few; len: 14; j_gene: TRBJ2-5; v_gene: TRBV20-1; d_gene: NA; CDR3nt: TGCAGTGCTAGATCGAACAGGGCTTGGGAGACCCAGTACTTC; CDR3aa: CSARSNRAWETQYF
abundance: many; len: 12; j_gene: TRBJ2-2; v_gene: TRBV30; d_gene: NA; CDR3nt: TGTGCGTTTCCTGCGGGGACCGGGGAGCTGTTTTTT; CDR3aa: CAFPAGTGELFF
abundance: many; len: 18; j_gene: TRBJ1-6; v_gene: TRBV7-9; d_gene: TRBD1; CDR3nt: TGTGCCAGCAGCGCCAGGACTGACAGGGGGCGTGAAAATTCACCCCTCCACTTT; CDR3aa: CASSARTDRGRENSPLHF
abundance: many; len: 13; j_gene: TRBJ2-7; v_gene: TRBV20-1; d_gene: NA; CDR3nt: TGCAGTGCTAGGGCGGGGCAGCGGTACGAGCAGTACTTC; CDR3aa: CSARAGQRYEQYF
abundance: many; len: 15; j_gene: TRBJ1-1; v_gene: TRBV27; d_gene: NA; CDR3nt: TGTGCCAGCAGTCCCAAACCTGACAGGCCGAGAGAAGCTTTCTTT; CDR3aa: CASSPKPDRPREAFF
abundance: many; len: 14; j_gene: TRBJ1-1; v_gene: TRBV27; d_gene: TRBD1; CDR3nt: TGTGCCAGTCAGGGACAGGGGGCGGGTACTGAAGCTTTCTTT; CDR3aa: CASQGQGAGTEAFF
abundance: many; len: 16; j_gene: TRBJ2-1; v_gene: TRBV20-1; d_gene: TRBD2; CDR3nt: TGCAGTGCTAGACCCTTAACTAGCGGATTTCCTAATGAGCAGTTCTTC; CDR3aa: CSARPLTSGFPNEQFF
abundance: NA; len: 16; j_gene: TRBJ2-7; v_gene: TRBV10-1; d_gene: TRBD2; CDR3nt: TGCGCCAGCAGTGAGAAGCGGGGATTGGGGACCTACGAGCAGTACTTC; CDR3aa: CASSEKRGLGTYEQYF
abundance: many; len: 11; j_gene: TRBJ2-1; v_gene: TRBV11-2; d_gene: NA; CDR3nt: TGTGCCAGCAGCCCAAACAATGAGCAGTTCTTC; CDR3aa: CASSPNNEQFF
abundance: NA; len: 17; j_gene: TRBJ2-1; v_gene: TRBV18; d_gene: TRBD1; CDR3nt: TGTGCCAGCTCGCCGACAGGGGGACTCGGATCAAACAATGAGCAGTTCTTC; CDR3aa: CASSPTGGLGSNNEQFF
abundance: NA; len: 18; j_gene: TRBJ2-6; v_gene: TRBV15; d_gene: TRBD2; CDR3nt: TGTGCCACCAGCAGAGACCTAGCGGGCCCCTCTGGGGCCAACGTCCTGACTTTC; CDR3aa: CATSRDLAGPSGANVLTF
abundance: many; len: 14; j_gene: TRBJ2-3; v_gene: TRBV7-8; d_gene: NA; CDR3nt: TGTGCCAGCAACAGACAGCCTGGAAGGGATACGCAGTATTTT; CDR3aa: CASNRQPGRDTQYF
abundance: NA; len: 12; j_gene: TRBJ1-4; v_gene: TRBV20-1; d_gene: NA; CDR3nt: TGCAGTGCTAGGCCCCAGAATGAAAAACTGTTTTTT; CDR3aa: CSARPQNEKLFF
abundance: NA; len: 15; j_gene: TRBJ2-3; v_gene: TRBV5-4; d_gene: NA; CDR3nt: TGTGCCAGCAGCCCACCGGGGTCTTTTTCAGATACGCAGTATTTT; CDR3aa: CASSPPGSFSDTQYF
abundance: many; len: 15; j_gene: TRBJ2-1; v_gene: TRBV11-2; d_gene: NA; CDR3nt: TGTGCCAGCAGCTTGTCGAGAGATAGGGGCGCGGGGCAGTTCTTC; CDR3aa: CASSLSRDRGAGQFF
abundance: NA; len: 15; j_gene: TRBJ2-1; v_gene: TRBV4-1; d_gene: TRBD2; CDR3nt: TGCGCCAGCAGCCAAGGTATACTAGCGAGCAATGAGCAGTTCTTC; CDR3aa: CASSQGILASNEQFF
abundance: many; len: 14; j_gene: TRBJ1-1; v_gene: TRBV30; d_gene: NA; CDR3nt: TGTGCCTGGACGATCGGACAGCTGAACACTGAAGCTTTCTTT; CDR3aa: CAWTIGQLNTEAFF
abundance: many; len: 21; j_gene: TRBJ2-1; v_gene: TRBV13; d_gene: TRBD2; CDR3nt: TGTGCCAGCAGTTTCTCGGGACTAGCGGGGGGGCGTCGTTTTCAGTTGGGTGAGCAGTTCTTC; CDR3aa: CASSFSGLAGGRRFQLGEQFF
abundance: NA; len: 13; j_gene: TRBJ1-2; v_gene: TRBV30; d_gene: NA; CDR3nt: TGTGCCTGGAGTGTTGAAGGGTGGGGTGGCTACACCTTC; CDR3aa: CAWSVEGWGGYTF
abundance: many; len: 16; j_gene: TRBJ2-3; v_gene: TRBV7-6; d_gene: TRBD1; CDR3nt: TGTGCCAGCAGCGCGTCCGGGACAGGGGGCGCAGATACGCAGTATTTT; CDR3aa: CASSASGTGGADTQYF
abundance: many; len: 15; j_gene: TRBJ2-1; v_gene: TRBV27; d_gene: NA; CDR3nt: TGTGCCAGCAGTTTATTCCGGGGTCTCCGCGATGAGCAGTTCTTC; CDR3aa: CASSLFRGLRDEQFF